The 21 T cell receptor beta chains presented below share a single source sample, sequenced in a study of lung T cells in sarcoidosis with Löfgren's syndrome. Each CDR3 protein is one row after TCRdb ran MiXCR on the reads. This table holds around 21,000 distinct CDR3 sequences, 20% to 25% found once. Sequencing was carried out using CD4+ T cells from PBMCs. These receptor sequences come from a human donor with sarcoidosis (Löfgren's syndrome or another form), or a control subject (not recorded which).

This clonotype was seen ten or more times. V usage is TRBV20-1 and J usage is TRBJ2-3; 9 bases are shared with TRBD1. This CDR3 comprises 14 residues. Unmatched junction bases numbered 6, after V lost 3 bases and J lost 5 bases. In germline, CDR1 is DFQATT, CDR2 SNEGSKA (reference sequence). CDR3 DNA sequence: TGCAGTGCTAGGATACAGGGGGCGAAAGATACGCAGTATTTT. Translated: CSARIQGAKDTQYF.

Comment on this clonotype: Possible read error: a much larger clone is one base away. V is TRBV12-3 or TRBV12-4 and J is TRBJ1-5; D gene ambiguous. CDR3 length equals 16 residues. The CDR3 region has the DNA TGTGCCATCAGTCCTAGCTTGGACCTAAGCAATCAGCCCCAGCATTTT. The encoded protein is CAISPSLDLSNQPQHF.

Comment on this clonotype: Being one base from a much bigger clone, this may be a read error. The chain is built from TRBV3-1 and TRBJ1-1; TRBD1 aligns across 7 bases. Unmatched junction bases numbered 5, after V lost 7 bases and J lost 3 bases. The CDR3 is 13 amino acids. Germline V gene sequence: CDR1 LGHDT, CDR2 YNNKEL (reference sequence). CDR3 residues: CASIGTVDTEAFF. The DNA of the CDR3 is TGTGCCAGCATCGGGACAGTCGACACTGAAGCTTTCTTT.

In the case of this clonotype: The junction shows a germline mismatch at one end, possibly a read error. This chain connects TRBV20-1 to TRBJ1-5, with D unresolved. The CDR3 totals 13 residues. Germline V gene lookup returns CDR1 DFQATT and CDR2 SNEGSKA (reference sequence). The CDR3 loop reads CSVFYYSNQPQHF. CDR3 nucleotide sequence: TGCAGTGTTTTTTATTATAGCAATCAGCCCCAACATTTT.

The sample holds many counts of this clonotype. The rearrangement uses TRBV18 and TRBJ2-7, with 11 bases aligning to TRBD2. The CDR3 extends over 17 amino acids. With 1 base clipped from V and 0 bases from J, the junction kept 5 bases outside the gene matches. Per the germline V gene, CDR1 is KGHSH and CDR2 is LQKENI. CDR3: CASSPLTTSGASYEQYF. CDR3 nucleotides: TGTGCCAGCTCACCACTGACGACTAGCGGGGCCTCCTACGAGCAGTACTTC. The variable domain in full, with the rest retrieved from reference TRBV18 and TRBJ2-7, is NAGVMQNPRHLVRRRGQEARLRCSPMKGHSHVYWYRQLPEEGLKFMVYLQKENIIDESGMPKERFSAEFPKEGPSILRIQQVVRGDSAAYFCASSPLTTSGASYEQYFGPGTRLTVT.

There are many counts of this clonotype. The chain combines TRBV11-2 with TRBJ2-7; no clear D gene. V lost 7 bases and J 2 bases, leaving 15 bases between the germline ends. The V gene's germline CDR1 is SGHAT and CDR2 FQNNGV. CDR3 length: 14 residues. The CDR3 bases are TGTGCCAGCAACCCAGCTGGGGTCACCTACGAGCAGTACTTC. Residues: CASNPAGVTYEQYF.

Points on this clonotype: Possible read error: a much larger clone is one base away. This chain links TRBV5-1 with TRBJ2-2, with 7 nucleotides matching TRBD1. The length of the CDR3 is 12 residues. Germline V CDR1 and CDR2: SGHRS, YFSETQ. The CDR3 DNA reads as TGCGCCAACAGCTTGGGAACGGACAGGCCGGATTTT. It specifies CANSLGTDRPDF.

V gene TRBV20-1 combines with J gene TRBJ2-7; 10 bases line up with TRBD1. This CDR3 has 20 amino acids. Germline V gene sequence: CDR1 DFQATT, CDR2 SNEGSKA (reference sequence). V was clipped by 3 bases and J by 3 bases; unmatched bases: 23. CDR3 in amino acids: CSASFSRFSSETGGDYEQYF. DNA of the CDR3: TGCAGTGCTAGTTTTTCGCGGTTTAGTTCCGAGACAGGGGGCGACTACGAGCAGTACTTC.

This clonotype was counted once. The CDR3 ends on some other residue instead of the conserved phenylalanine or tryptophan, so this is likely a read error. In nucleotides, the CDR3 is TGTGCCAGCAGCTTGGGGACAAATGAAAAACTGTTTTCT. Protein sequence: CASSLGTNEKLFS. The chain carries TRBV5-4 and TRBJ1-4; TRBD1 might be the D (5 bases). The CDR3 spans 13 residues. Trimming pared 0 bases from V and 5 bases from J, leaving 5 bases between. Per germline, CDR1 SGHNT and CDR2 YYREEE (reference sequence).

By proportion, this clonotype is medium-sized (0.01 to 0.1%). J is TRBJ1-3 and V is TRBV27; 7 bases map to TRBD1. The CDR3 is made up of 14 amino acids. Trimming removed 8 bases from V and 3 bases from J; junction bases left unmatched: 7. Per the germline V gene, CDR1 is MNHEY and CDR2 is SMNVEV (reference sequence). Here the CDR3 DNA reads TGTGCCAGCCTCGGACAGGACCTTGGAAACACCATATATTTT. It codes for CASLGQDLGNTIYF.

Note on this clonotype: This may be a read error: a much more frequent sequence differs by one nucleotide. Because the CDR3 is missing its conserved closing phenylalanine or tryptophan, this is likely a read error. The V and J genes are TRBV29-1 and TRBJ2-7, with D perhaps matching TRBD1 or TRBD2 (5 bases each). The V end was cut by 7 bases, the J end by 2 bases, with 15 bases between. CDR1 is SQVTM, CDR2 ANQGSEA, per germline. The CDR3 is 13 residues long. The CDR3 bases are TGCAGCGCGGAGGACACCTTAACCTACGAGCAGTACTCC. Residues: CSAEDTLTYEQYS.

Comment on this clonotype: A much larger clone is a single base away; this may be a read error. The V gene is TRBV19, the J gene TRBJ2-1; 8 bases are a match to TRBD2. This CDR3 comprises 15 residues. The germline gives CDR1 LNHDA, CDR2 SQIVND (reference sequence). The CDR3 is CASSPSGGNYNEQSF. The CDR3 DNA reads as TGTGCCAGTAGCCCAAGCGGGGGTAACTACAATGAGCAGTCCTTC.

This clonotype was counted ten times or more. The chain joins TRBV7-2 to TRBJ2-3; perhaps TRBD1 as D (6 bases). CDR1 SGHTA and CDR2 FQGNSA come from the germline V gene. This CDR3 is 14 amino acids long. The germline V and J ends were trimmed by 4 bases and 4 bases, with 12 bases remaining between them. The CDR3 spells CASSSPQGADTQYF. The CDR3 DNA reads TGTGCCAGCAGCTCCCCACAGGGTGCAGATACGCAGTATTTT.

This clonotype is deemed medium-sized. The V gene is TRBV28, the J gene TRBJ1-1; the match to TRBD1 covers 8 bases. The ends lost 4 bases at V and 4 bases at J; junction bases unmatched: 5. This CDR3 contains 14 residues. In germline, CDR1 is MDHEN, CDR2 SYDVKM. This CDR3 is CASSSGQVGTEAFF. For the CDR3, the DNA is TGTGCCAGCAGTTCGGGACAGGTTGGCACTGAAGCTTTCTTT.

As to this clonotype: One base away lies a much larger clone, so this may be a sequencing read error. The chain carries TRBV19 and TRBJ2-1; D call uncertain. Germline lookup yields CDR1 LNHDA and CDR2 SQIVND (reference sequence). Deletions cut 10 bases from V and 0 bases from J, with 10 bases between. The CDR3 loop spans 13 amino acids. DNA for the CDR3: TGTGCCAATACCCGCGGCTCCTACAATGAGCAGTTCTTC. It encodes CANTRGSYNEQFF.

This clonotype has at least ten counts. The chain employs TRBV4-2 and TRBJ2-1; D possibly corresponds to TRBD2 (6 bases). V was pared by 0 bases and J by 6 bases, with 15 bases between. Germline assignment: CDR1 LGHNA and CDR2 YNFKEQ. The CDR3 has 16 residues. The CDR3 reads CASSQDSGGLSNEQFF. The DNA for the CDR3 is TGTGCCAGCAGCCAAGATAGCGGCGGGCTAAGCAATGAGCAGTTCTTC.

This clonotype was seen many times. CDR3 residues: CASSEIRGRGNTEAFF. The CDR3 DNA reads as TGTGCCAGCAGTGAAATTCGAGGGAGGGGGAACACTGAAGCTTTCTTT. The genes are TRBV25-1 and TRBJ1-1, with D perhaps matching TRBD1 (5 bases). The CDR3 is 16 amino acids. The germline gives CDR1 MGHDK, CDR2 SYGVNS. Trimming left V 2 bases short and J 1 base short, with 14 bases between.

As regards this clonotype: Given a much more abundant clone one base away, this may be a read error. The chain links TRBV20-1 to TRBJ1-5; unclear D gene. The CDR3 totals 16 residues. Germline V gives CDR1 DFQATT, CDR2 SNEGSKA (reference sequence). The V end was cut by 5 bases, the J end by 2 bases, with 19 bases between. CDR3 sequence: CSAAQEEARRNQPQHF. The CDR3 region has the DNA TGCAGTGCTGCGCAGGAGGAGGCAAGACGCAATCAGCCCCAGCATTTT.

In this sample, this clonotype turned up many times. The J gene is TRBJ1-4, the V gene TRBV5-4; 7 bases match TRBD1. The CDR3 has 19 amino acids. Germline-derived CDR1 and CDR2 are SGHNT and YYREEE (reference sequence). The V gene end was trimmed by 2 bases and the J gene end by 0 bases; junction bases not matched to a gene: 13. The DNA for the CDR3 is TGTGCCAGCAGCTTCGGAGGCCCAGGGGGGGTCGCAACTAATGAAAAACTGTTTTTT. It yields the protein CASSFGGPGGVATNEKLFF.

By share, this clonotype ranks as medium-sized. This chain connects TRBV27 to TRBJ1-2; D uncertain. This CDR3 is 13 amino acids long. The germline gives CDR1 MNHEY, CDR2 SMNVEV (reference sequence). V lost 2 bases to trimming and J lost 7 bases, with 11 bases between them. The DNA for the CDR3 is TGTGCCAGCAGTTTACCTGACGGGTCTGGCTACACCTTC. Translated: CASSLPDGSGYTF.

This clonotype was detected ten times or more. The CDR3: CASSQDRGTGGINEQFF. The CDR3 nucleotides read TGCGCCAGCAGCCAAGATAGAGGGACAGGGGGAATCAATGAGCAGTTCTTC. V gene TRBV4-3 combines with J gene TRBJ2-1, with 11 positions matching TRBD1. J gave up 6 bases and V 0 bases, and 7 bases lay outside the gene matches. Germline CDR1 LGHNA, CDR2 YSLEER. The CDR3 length is 17 residues.